This T cell receptor beta chain was documented in a study of cytomegalovirus exposure and HLA in healthy donors. Some clones are missing from TCRdb's copy, which holds only in-frame ones; the method was immunoSEQ multiplex PCR. Counted here are approximately 260,000 clones, approximately 86% occurring once; the ten biggest clones make up approximately 1%. CDR3 size: 12 residues. The ends lost 4 bases at V and 10 bases at J; junction bases unmatched: 6. Germline V gene lookup returns CDR1 MDHEN and CDR2 SYDVKM. Specimen: PBMCs. The source is a woman younger than 35 in good health and CMV-seronegative. The chain uses TRBV28 and TRBJ1-2; TRBD1 agrees at 7 bases. The CDR3 DNA sequence: TGTGCCAGCAGTTCATGGACAGGCCTCTACACCTTC. This encodes CASSSWTGLYTF.